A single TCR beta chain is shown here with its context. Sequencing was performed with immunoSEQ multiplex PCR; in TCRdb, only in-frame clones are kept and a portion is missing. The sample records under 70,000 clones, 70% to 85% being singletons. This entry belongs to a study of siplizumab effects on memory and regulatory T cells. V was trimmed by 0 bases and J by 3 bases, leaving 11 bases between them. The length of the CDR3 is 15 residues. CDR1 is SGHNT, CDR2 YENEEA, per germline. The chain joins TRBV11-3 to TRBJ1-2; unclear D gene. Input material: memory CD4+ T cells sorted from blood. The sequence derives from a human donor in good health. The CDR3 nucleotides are TGTGCCAGCAGCTTAGATGGCAGGTCCTACTATGGCTACACCTTC. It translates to CASSLDGRSYYGYTF.